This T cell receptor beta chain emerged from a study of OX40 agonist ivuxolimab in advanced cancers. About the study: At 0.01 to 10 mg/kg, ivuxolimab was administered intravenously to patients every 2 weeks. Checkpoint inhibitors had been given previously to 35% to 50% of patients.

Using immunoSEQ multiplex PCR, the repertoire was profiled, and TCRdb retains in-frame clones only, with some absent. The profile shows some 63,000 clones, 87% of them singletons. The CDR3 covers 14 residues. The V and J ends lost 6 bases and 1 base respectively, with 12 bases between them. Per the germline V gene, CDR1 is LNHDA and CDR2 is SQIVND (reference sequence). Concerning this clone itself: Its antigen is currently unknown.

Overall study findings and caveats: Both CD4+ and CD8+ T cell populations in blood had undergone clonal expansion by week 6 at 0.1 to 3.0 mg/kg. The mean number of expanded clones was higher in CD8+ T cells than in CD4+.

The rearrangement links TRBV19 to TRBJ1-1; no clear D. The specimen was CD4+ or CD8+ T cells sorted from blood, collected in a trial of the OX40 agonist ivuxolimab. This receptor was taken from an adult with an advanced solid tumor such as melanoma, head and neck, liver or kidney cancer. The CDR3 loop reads CASSLLQENTEAFF. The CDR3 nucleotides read TGTGCCAGTAGCTTACTTCAGGAGAACACTGAAGCTTTCTTT.